The 17 T cell receptor delta chains in this list originate from one sample, sequenced in a study of γδ T cells in repeated Plasmodium falciparum infection. Gammadelta T cells were flow-sorted from PBMC into Vgamma9/Vdelta2+ and Vdelta2-negative populations for bulk analysis. TCRdb reprocessed the multiplex PCR reads using CATT. The sample comprises around 46,000 delta-chain clones, roughly 1.6% of which are singletons, and approximately 8.6% rests with the top ten. Sequenced material: gamma-delta T cells from blood. These receptors were obtained from a pool of human donors (malaria-infected and uninfected, not separated).

In this sample, this clone turned up a few times. The protein TCRdb lists belongs to a much larger clone and differs from this DNA's translation at residue 17, which points to a read error; the protein shown is made from the DNA. The chain is built from TRDV1 and TRDJ3; 8 bases fit TRDD3. The V gene's germline CDR1 is TSWWSYY and CDR2 QGS. This CDR3 is 22 amino acids long. The CDR3 sequence: CALGERLLGALQGSWDARQMFF. The CDR3 DNA reads as TGTGCTCTTGGGGAACGGCTACTGGGGGCCCTCCAGGGCTCCTGGGACGCCCGACAGATGTTTTTC.

Turning to this clone: Given a far larger clone just one base away, this is likely a sequencing read error. Other DNA sequences from this sample encode an identical CDR3 as well. The genes are TRDV1 and TRDJ1; D may correspond to TRDD2 or TRDD3 (5 bases each). Matching the DNA to germline supplied the J gene, which TCRdb does not give. Trimming shortened V by 2 bases and J by 8 bases, and 33 bases separated the two germline ends. Germline V gene sequence: CDR1 TSWWSYY, CDR2 QGS. CDR3 length equals 20 residues. This CDR3 reads CALGENSCGLLLWGIQKLIF. CDR3 in DNA: TGTGCTCTTGGGGAAAATTCCTGCGGCCTTCTCCTGTGGGGTATACAGAAACTCATCTTT.

Details on this clone: TCRdb has a much larger clone's protein, which differs at residue 6 from the translation of this DNA, likely because of a read error; what is shown is the protein translated from the DNA. The chain combines TRDV1 with TRDJ1; 8 bases are shared with TRDD3. As TCRdb names no J gene, one was assigned here on the basis of a DNA match to germline. This CDR3 is 21 amino acids long. CDR1 is TSWWSYY and CDR2 is QGS in the germline V gene. The V gene end was trimmed by 2 bases and the J gene end by 1 base; junction bases not matched to a gene: 21. In DNA, the CDR3 is TGTGCTCTTGGGGAATGGGAATCAGGCACTGGGGGCCAACCTTGCACCGATAAACTCATCTTT. Its protein is CALGEWESGTGGQPCTDKLIF.

This clone appeared a few times. A single base is all that separates this from a far larger clone, so a read error is likely. This same CDR3 is encoded by further DNA sequences in the sample. The chain links TRDV1 to TRDJ1; 12 bases are shared with TRDD3. No J gene was available from TCRdb, and it was assigned here by a germline match of the DNA. The CDR3 covers 25 residues. Germline assignment: CDR1 TSWWSYY and CDR2 QGS. V gave up 2 bases and J gave up 1 base; unmatched junction bases: 29. In DNA form, the CDR3 reads TGTGCTCTTGGGGAAAAGGCCTTCCTACACCTCCCGTACTGGGGGATACTCGCACGCACCGATAAACTCATCTTT. The encoded protein is CALGEKAFLHLPYWGILARTDKLIF.

This clone was seen a handful of times. TCRdb pairs this DNA with a much larger clone's protein that differs at residue 10, likely a read error; the protein shown was translated from the DNA. The chain couples TRDV2 to TRDJ1; 9 bases are a match to TRDD3. Because TCRdb records no J gene, it was assigned here through a match of the DNA to germline. The CDR3 runs 19 residues. V lost 0 bases and J lost 0; bases outside the gene matches: 13. Germline values: CDR1 GEAIGNYY, CDR2 EKD. DNA of the CDR3: TGTGCCTGTGACACCGGCCCTGGGGGATGCCCTCCGTACACCGATAAACTCATCTTT. Protein: CACDTGPGGCPPYTDKLIF.

With regard to this clone: TCRdb's protein, taken from a much larger clone, differs from this DNA's translation at residue 15, likely owing to a read error; the protein displayed comes from the DNA. The rearrangement joins TRDV1 to TRDJ1; 8 nucleotides line up with TRDD3. TCRdb carries no J gene annotation; the J gene was assigned here by matching the DNA with germline. The junction had 30 bases not matched to a gene; V was cut back by 1 base and J by 5 bases. The CDR3 runs 23 residues. Germline assignment: CDR1 TSWWSYY and CDR2 QGS. The CDR3 coding sequence is TGTGCTCTTGGGGAACCTGGGCTATCTTTCTCGAACTGGGGGGTATGGAGGCAAGATAAACTCATCTTT. Translated, it gives CALGEPGLSFSNWGVWRQDKLIF.

This clone was seen only a few times. Given a far larger clone just one base away, this is likely a sequencing read error. The identical CDR3 is also encoded by other nucleotide sequences in the sample. The J gene was not called, though the V gene is TRDV1; TRDD3, the D gene given by the table, was not confirmed from the DNA. Germline CDR1 reads TSWWSYY; CDR2 reads QGS. The CDR3 length is 18 residues. The CDR3 DNA reads as TGTGCTCTTGGGGAACTTTTTCCTTCCTCCCTTACGATCAGGAAACTAATCTTT. Protein: CALGELFPSSLTIRKLIF.

This clone came up a few times. The protein in TCRdb stems from a much larger clone and differs at residue 16 from this DNA's translation, likely a read error; here the protein is translated from the DNA. This chain uses TRDV2 with TRDJ1, with 12 bases matching TRDD3. TCRdb gives no J gene; it was assigned here by matching the DNA to germline. Germline V gives CDR1 GEAIGNYY, CDR2 EKD. Trimming took 7 bases from V and 10 from J; bases not matched to a gene: 27. The CDR3 consists of 19 residues. The CDR3 region has the DNA TGTGCCTGCATTACGTACTGGGGGATACCCTCCCCGTACACCGGTAGACTCATCTTT. Its protein is CACITYWGIPSPYTGRLIF.

Relative to its sample, this clone is medium-sized. The same CDR3 is also encoded by other DNA sequences in this sample. This chain links TRDV1 with TRDJ1; 8 bases align to TRDD3. The CDR3 contains 19 residues. CDR1 TSWWSYY and CDR2 QGS come from the germline V gene. The trim removed 0 bases at V and 2 bases at J, leaving 14 bases unmatched. CDR3 amino acids: CALGELIAPLGVLTDKLIF. CDR3 sequence (DNA): TGTGCTCTTGGGGAACTAATCGCCCCACTGGGGGTTCTTACCGATAAACTCATCTTT.

This clone was counted many times. The amino acid sequence in TCRdb belongs to a much larger clone and departs from this DNA's translation at residue 6, likely a sequencing read error; the sequence shown is translated from the DNA. This chain joins TRDV1 and TRDJ3; D remains ambiguous. The J gene was not available in TCRdb and was assigned here by matching the DNA to germline segments. Germline V gene sequence: CDR1 TSWWSYY, CDR2 QGS. Between the trimmed V and J ends, which lost 4 bases and 2 bases, there was a span of 12 bases. The CDR3 has 17 residues. CDR3 sequence: CALGVDHRPWDTRQMFF. DNA of the CDR3: TGTGCTCTTGGGGTAGACCACAGGCCCTGGGACACCCGACAGATGTTTTTC.

With respect to this clone: TCRdb's entry gives the protein of a much larger clone, which mismatches this DNA's translation at residue 19, likely from a read error; the protein reported here is translated from the DNA. This chain connects TRDV1 to TRDJ1; 7 positions agree with TRDD3. The germline V gene has CDR1 TSWWSYY and CDR2 QGS. The CDR3 has 22 amino acids. CDR3 loop: CALGVVVDTPRLYWGYTDRLIF. The DNA of the CDR3 is TGTGCTCTTGGGGTGGTGGTCGATACCCCGCGGTTATACTGGGGTTATACCGATAGACTCATCTTT.

In this sample, this clone turned up a few times. A read error likely explains why the TCRdb protein, taken from a much larger clone, differs from this DNA's translation at residue 3; the protein shown is translated from the DNA. The CDR3: CAPGNPSRPPLDTDKLIF. In nucleotides, the CDR3 is TGTGCTCCTGGGAACCCGAGTCGCCCGCCCTTAGACACCGATAAACTCATCTTT. The J gene is TRDJ1, the V gene TRDV1, with D tentatively TRDD3 (5 bases). The J gene, missing from TCRdb, was assigned here through DNA to germline matching. Germline assignment: CDR1 TSWWSYY and CDR2 QGS. This CDR3 has 18 amino acids.

As regards this clone: The protein that TCRdb holds for this DNA derives from a much larger clone and differs from the translated DNA at residue 11, which likely indicates a read error; the protein shown here is translated from the DNA. The chain couples TRDV1 to TRDJ1, with 7 positions matching TRDD3. TCRdb does not report a J gene; here it was assigned by matching the DNA to germline references. V was clipped by 4 bases and J by 2 bases; unmatched bases: 34. The CDR3 consists of 24 residues. The germline gives CDR1 TSWWSYY, CDR2 QGS. The CDR3: CALGARSTPSPPEWGKVGTDKLIF. CDR3 bases: TGTGCTCTTGGGGCCAGATCCACGCCTTCGCCCCCGGAATGGGGGAAGGTAGGGACCGATAAACTCATCTTT.

As for this clone: TCRdb has a much larger clone's protein, which differs at residue 15 from the translation of this DNA, likely because of a read error; what is shown is the protein translated from the DNA. The genes are TRDV1 and TRDJ1, with 10 bases aligning to TRDD3. TCRdb is silent on the J gene; assignment here came from matching the DNA to germline. The CDR3 has 21 residues. The germline CDR1 and CDR2 sequences are TSWWSYY and QGS. The V gene end was trimmed by 3 bases and the J gene end by 5 bases; junction bases not matched to a gene: 24. CDR3 protein: CALGEEGAFPILGDGSDKLIF. The CDR3 DNA sequence: TGTGCTCTTGGGGAGGAAGGGGCCTTCCCAATACTGGGGGATGGATCGGATAAACTCATCTTT.

For this clone: For this DNA, TCRdb reports the protein of a much larger clone, which diverges at residue 5, most likely from a read error; the protein presented here is translated directly from the DNA. The J gene is TRDJ1, the V gene TRDV3, with 9 bases lining up with TRDD3. Germline matching of the DNA provided the J gene here, since TCRdb leaves it blank. CDR3 size: 21 residues. J gave up 2 bases and V 3 bases, and 28 bases lay outside the gene matches. Per germline, CDR1 TVYSNPD and CDR2 GDNSRS (reference sequence). The CDR3 is CAFPPPDNDLGGDTRTDKLIF. CDR3 nucleotide sequence: TGTGCCTTCCCTCCTCCTGACAATGACCTAGGGGGGGATACAAGAACCGATAAACTCATCTTT.

As to this clone: An end of the junction does not agree with germline; a read error may underlie this. This chain connects TRDV1 to TRDJ1; 8 bases are a match to TRDD3. Matching the DNA to germline supplied the J gene, which TCRdb does not give. The germline V gene has CDR1 TSWWSYY and CDR2 QGS. The length of the CDR3 is 17 residues. The CDR3 region has the DNA TGCTCTGGGGAAACAAAGGGATACGTTCTTGACACCGATAAACTCATCTTT. The encoded protein is CSGETKGYVLDTDKLIF.

Ten or more counts support this clone. TCRdb's protein for this DNA is that of a much larger clone and differs from the translation at residue 9, likely a read error; the protein shown is the DNA translation. The genes are TRDV1 and TRDJ1, with 8 bases that match TRDD3. V dropped 5 bases and J dropped 4; count of bases not matched to a gene: 9. The germline gives CDR1 TSWWSYY, CDR2 QGS. The CDR3 runs to 15 residues. The CDR3 nucleotides read TGTGCTCTTGGGCCGTACTGGGGGGCCGGCGATAAACTCATCTTT. This translates into CALGPYWGAGDKLIF.